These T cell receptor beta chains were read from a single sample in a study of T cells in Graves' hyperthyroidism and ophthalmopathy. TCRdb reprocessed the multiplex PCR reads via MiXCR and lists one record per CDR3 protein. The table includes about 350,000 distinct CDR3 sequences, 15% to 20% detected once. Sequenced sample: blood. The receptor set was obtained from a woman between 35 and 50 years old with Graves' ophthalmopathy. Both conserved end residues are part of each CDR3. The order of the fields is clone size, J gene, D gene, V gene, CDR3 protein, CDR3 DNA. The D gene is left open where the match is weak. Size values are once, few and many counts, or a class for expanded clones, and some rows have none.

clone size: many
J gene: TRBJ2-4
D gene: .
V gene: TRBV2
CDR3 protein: CASSEQVGKNIQYF
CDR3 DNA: TGTGCCAGCAGTGAACAGGTGGGGAAAAACATTCAGTACTTC

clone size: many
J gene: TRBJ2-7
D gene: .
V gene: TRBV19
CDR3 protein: CASRYLMILIPISYEQYF
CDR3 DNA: TGTGCCAGTAGGTACCTGATGATACTTATACCTATCTCCTACGAGCAGTACTTC

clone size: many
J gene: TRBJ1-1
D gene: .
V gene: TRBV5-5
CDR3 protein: CASSFSSGLEAFF
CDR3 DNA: TGTGCCAGCAGCTTTTCATCGGGTCTTGAAGCTTTCTTT

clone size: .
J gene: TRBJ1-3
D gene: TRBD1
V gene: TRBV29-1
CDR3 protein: CSADRDISGNTIYF
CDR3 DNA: TGCAGCGCCGACAGGGATATCTCTGGAAACACCATATATTTT

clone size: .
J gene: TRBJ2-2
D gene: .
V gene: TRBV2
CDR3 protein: CASTPLLTRFGELFF
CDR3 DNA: TGTGCCAGCACCCCTCTCCTCACGCGCTTCGGGGAGCTGTTTTTT

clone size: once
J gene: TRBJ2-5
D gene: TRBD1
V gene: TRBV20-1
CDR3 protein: CSARPGTGGGETQYF
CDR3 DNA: TGCAGTGCTAGACCTGGGACAGGGGGAGGAGAGACCCAGTACTTC

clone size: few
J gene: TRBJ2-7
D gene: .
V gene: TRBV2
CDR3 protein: CASSEGTGYEQYF
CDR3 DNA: TGTGCCAGCAGTGAGGGGACGGGATACGAGCAGTACTTC

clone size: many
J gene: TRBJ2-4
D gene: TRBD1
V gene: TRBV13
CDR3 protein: CASSQGPGQGSAGGIQYF
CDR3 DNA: TGTGCCAGCAGCCAGGGGCCCGGACAGGGGTCCGCAGGTGGCATTCAGTACTTC

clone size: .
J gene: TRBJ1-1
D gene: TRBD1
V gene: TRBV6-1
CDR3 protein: CASIGTGGVNTEAFF
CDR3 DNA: TGTGCCAGCATAGGGACAGGGGGCGTAAACACTGAAGCTTTCTTT

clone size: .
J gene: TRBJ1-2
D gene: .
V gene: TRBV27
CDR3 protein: CASSPSGAPMDGYTF
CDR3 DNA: TGTGCCAGCAGTCCCTCCGGGGCCCCGATGGATGGCTACACCTTC

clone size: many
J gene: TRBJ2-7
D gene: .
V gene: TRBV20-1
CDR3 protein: CSAEVLDRYEQYF
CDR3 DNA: TGCAGTGCAGAAGTACTAGATCGCTACGAGCAGTACTTC

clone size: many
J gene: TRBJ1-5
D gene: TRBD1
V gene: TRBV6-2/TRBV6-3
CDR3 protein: CASSSPDRAGNQPQHF
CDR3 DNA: TGTGCCAGCAGTTCTCCGGACAGGGCGGGCAATCAGCCCCAGCATTTT